This T cell receptor (beta chain) came from a study of CD8+CD57+ T cells in acquired aplastic anemia. The CDR3 is 14 residues long. Germline V CDR1 and CDR2: SGDLS, YYNGEE. Genomic DNA, the template, was used for profiling of the TCR beta VDJ and CDR3. One entry per CDR3 protein results from TCRdb running MiXCR on the reads. The sample holds approximately 260,000 distinct CDR3 sequences, 82% seen once. By flow cytometry, patients selected for sequencing had shown an expansion of CD8+CD57+ cells. Concerning this clonotype: One end of the junction does not line up with germline, which may come from a read error.

This chain joins TRBV9 and TRBJ1-1; no clear D. The clonotype comes from a human donor with aplastic anemia. The sample consisted of sorted CD4+, CD8+, or CD8+CD57+ T cells (not recorded which) from PBMCs. The CDR3 is CASSVEGTSNQPLF. DNA for the CDR3: TGTGCCAGCAGCGTAGAGGGTACGAGCAATCAGCCCCTCTTT. Variable domain in full (rest from reference TRBV9 and TRBJ1-1): DSGVTQTPKHLITATGQRVTLRCSPRSGDLSVYWYQQSLDQGLQFLIQYYNGEERAKGNILERFSAQQFPDLHSELNLSSLELGDSALYFCASSVEGTSNQPLFGQGTRLTVV.